A selection of T cell receptor beta chains follows, all from one sample in a study of blood T cell repertoires in COVID-19. Clones were sequenced by immunoSEQ multiplex PCR, and TCRdb holds only the in-frame ones, with some missing. Among about 200,000 clones listed, more than 75% were seen once. Material: PBMCs or T cells enriched from blood (not recorded which). Every receptor here comes from a middle-aged man with acute COVID-19. CDR3s include the opening cysteine and the closing phenylalanine or tryptophan. Fields, in order: D gene, V gene, clone size, J gene, CDR3 protein, CDR3 DNA. D genes are given only for firm matches. A clone size is listed for some rows: how often the clone was seen (once, few, many), or a class if it is expanded.

>TRBD2|TRBV5-1|-|TRBJ2-1
CASSGILAGFNEQFF
TGCGCCAGCAGCGGTATATTAGCGGGGTTCAATGAGCAGTTCTTC
>TRBD1|TRBV2|-|TRBJ1-6
CASDWTGRDSPLHF
TGTGCCAGTGATTGGACAGGGAGGGATTCACCCCTCCACTTT
>TRBD1|TRBV28|-|TRBJ2-5
CASCKDRGYQETQYF
TGTGCCAGCTGCAAGGACAGGGGGTACCAAGAGACCCAGTACTTC
>-|TRBV27|-|TRBJ2-7
CASSGIKQGYEQYF
TGTGCCAGCAGCGGGATTAAACAGGGCTACGAGCAGTACTTC
>TRBD2|TRBV2|once|TRBJ2-5
CASRGGLADQETQYF
TGTGCCAGCAGGGGGGGACTAGCGGACCAAGAGACCCAGTACTTC
>TRBD2|TRBV5-1|-|TRBJ2-3
CASRGDYSTDTQYF
TGCGCCAGCAGAGGGGACTACAGCACAGATACGCAGTATTTT
>-|TRBV4-1|-|TRBJ2-1
CASSQPGIYNEQFF
TGCGCCAGCAGCCAACCAGGGATTTACAATGAGCAGTTCTTC
>TRBD1|TRBV3-1/TRBV3-2|-|TRBJ2-2
CASSHVGTGAGELFF
TGTGCCAGCAGCCACGTAGGGACAGGGGCCGGGGAGCTGTTTTTT
>TRBD2|TRBV5-5|-|TRBJ2-7
CASSFIAGYEQYF
TGTGCCAGCAGCTTCATAGCGGGGTACGAGCAGTACTTC
>-|TRBV19|-|TRBJ2-2
CASIGDQRNTGELFF
TGTGCCAGTATAGGCGACCAGCGGAACACCGGGGAGCTGTTTTTT
>TRBD1|TRBV7-9|-|TRBJ1-4
CASSSHRGTNEKLFF
TGTGCCAGCAGTTCGCACAGGGGAACTAATGAAAAACTGTTTTTT
>-|TRBV4-1|few|TRBJ1-5
CASSQQGLQPQHF
TGCGCCAGCAGCCAACAGGGCCTTCAGCCCCAGCATTTT
>TRBD2|TRBV5-5|-|TRBJ2-1
CASSPVIAGGGYNEQFF
TGTGCCAGCAGCCCCGTGATAGCGGGGGGCGGGTACAATGAGCAGTTCTTC
>TRBD1|TRBV25-1|few|TRBJ2-7
CASSGALRTGIYEQYF
TGTGCCAGCAGTGGGGCTTTAAGGACAGGGATCTACGAGCAGTACTTC
>-|TRBV6-5|-|TRBJ2-2
CASRRSLNTGELFF
TGTGCCAGCCGGAGGTCTTTGAACACCGGGGAGCTGTTTTTT
>-|TRBV27|-|TRBJ1-1
CASSTQGRGTEAFF
TGTGCCAGCAGTACGCAGGGGCGAGGCACTGAAGCTTTCTTT
>TRBD1|TRBV6-2/TRBV6-3|-|TRBJ1-6
CASSYGDRERSPLHF
TGTGCCAGCAGTTATGGGGACAGGGAGAGGAGTCCCCTCCACTTT
>-|TRBV5-1|once|TRBJ2-7
CASSPSPYEQYF
TGCGCCAGCAGCCCCTCCCCCTACGAGCAGTACTTC
>TRBD2|TRBV27|-|TRBJ2-5
CASSLGSGRDETQYF
TGTGCCAGCAGTTTAGGGTCCGGGAGGGACGAGACCCAGTACTTC
>-|TRBV6-6|-|TRBJ2-2
CASSFRGPGELFF
TGTGCCAGCAGTTTTAGGGGTCCCGGGGAGCTGTTTTTT
>-|TRBV7-2|-|TRBJ2-7
CASSLVVSLGGYEQYF
TGTGCCAGCAGCTTAGTAGTAAGCTTAGGAGGGTACGAGCAGTACTTC
>TRBD2|TRBV10-3|-|TRBJ2-7
CAISGVAGNEQYF
TGTGCCATCAGTGGGGTAGCGGGAAACGAGCAGTACTTC
>TRBD1|TRBV3-1/TRBV3-2|-|TRBJ2-1
CASSLPRGKSNEQFF
TGTGCCAGCAGCCTCCCCAGGGGGAAATCCAATGAGCAGTTCTTC
>-|TRBV28|-|TRBJ2-3
CASGMRNRAADTQYF
TGTGCCAGCGGGATGCGGAACAGGGCAGCAGATACGCAGTATTTT
>-|TRBV11-2|-|TRBJ2-3
CASSLDRRDTQYF
TGTGCCAGCAGCTTAGATCGCAGGGATACGCAGTATTTT
>TRBD1|TRBV19|-|TRBJ2-1
CASSIRDSYNEQFF
TGTGCCAGTAGTATTAGGGACAGTTACAATGAGCAGTTCTTC
>-|TRBV7-9|-|TRBJ2-7
CASSLGDTFGEQYF
TGTGCCAGCAGCTTAGGGGACACGTTTGGCGAGCAGTACTTC
>-|TRBV18|-|TRBJ1-4
CASHRSGINEKLFF
TGTGCCAGCCACCGATCGGGGATTAATGAAAAACTGTTTTTT
>-|TRBV7-9|-|TRBJ2-3
CASSYRKQGDTQYF
TGTGCCAGCAGCTACAGAAAACAGGGCGATACGCAGTATTTT
>-|TRBV13|-|TRBJ1-2
CASSLDPTGQTEYGYTF
TGTGCCAGCAGCTTAGATCCCACCGGACAGACCGAATATGGCTACACCTTC
>TRBD1|TRBV2|-|TRBJ1-3
CASSVQGAAGNTIYF
TGTGCCAGCAGTGTACAGGGGGCGGCTGGAAACACCATATATTTT
>-|TRBV5-1|-|TRBJ2-5
CASSLRTDQETQYF
TGCGCCAGCAGTTTGCGGACAGACCAAGAGACCCAGTACTTC
>-|TRBV19|-|TRBJ2-2
CASTRDFSGELFF
TGTGCCAGTACCAGGGATTTCTCCGGGGAGCTGTTTTTT
>-|TRBV10-3|-|TRBJ1-1
CAISESKGGQLEAFF
TGTGCCATCAGTGAGTCGAAGGGGGGGCAGCTCGAAGCTTTCTTT
>TRBD2|TRBV7-2|-|TRBJ2-1
CASSLEASGNEQFF
TGTGCCAGCAGCTTAGAGGCTAGCGGGAATGAGCAGTTCTTC
>-|TRBV6-2/TRBV6-3|-|TRBJ2-1
CASSYVSSYNEQFF
TGTGCCAGCAGTTACGTTAGCTCCTACAATGAGCAGTTCTTC
>-|TRBV19|-|TRBJ2-5
CASSDRDSQETQYF
TGTGCCAGTAGCGACCGGGACTCACAAGAGACCCAGTACTTC
>-|TRBV4-1|few|TRBJ1-1
CASSQDRGFWNTEAFF
TGCGCCAGCAGCCAAGATAGGGGGTTTTGGAACACTGAAGCTTTCTTT
>-|TRBV14|-|TRBJ1-1
CASSQNTGKEAFF
TGTGCCAGCAGCCAGAACACAGGAAAGGAAGCTTTCTTT
>TRBD1|TRBV5-1|-|TRBJ2-1
CASSPGQTYNEQFF
TGCGCCAGCTCCCCGGGACAGACCTACAATGAGCAGTTCTTC
>-|TRBV7-9|-|TRBJ2-7
CASSLRGEQYF
TGTGCCAGCAGCTTAAGGGGAGAGCAGTACTTC
>TRBD2|TRBV30|once|TRBJ2-5
CAWREGREYGTQYF
TGTGCCTGGAGGGAGGGGCGGGAGTACGGGACCCAGTACTTC
>-|TRBV7-3|-|TRBJ2-1
CASSLSLGLSYNEQFF
TGTGCCAGCAGCTTAAGTTTAGGACTTTCTTACAATGAGCAGTTCTTC
>TRBD1|TRBV18|-|TRBJ2-5
CASSPGTGEETQYF
TGTGCCAGCTCACCAGGGACAGGGGAAGAGACCCAGTACTTC
>TRBD2|TRBV9|-|TRBJ2-7
CASSPAGGLYEQYF
TGTGCCAGCAGCCCAGCGGGAGGCTTGTACGAGCAGTACTTC
>-|TRBV6-5|-|TRBJ1-1
CASSLQGPNTEAFF
TGTGCCAGCAGTCTACAGGGCCCGAACACTGAAGCTTTCTTT
>-|TRBV18|-|TRBJ2-3
CASSPPSGGADTQYF
TGTGCCAGCTCACCACCTAGTGGAGGGGCAGATACGCAGTATTTT
>TRBD1|TRBV19|-|TRBJ1-2
CASRLQGIQDGYTF
TGTGCCAGTAGGTTACAGGGGATTCAAGATGGCTACACCTTC
>TRBD1|TRBV27|-|TRBJ2-5
CASSLGLQGARETQYF
TGTGCCAGCAGTTTGGGATTACAGGGGGCGAGGGAGACCCAGTACTTC
>TRBD2|TRBV7-2|once|TRBJ2-1
CASSLEIAGTYNEQFF
TGTGCCAGCAGCTTAGAAATAGCGGGGACCTACAATGAGCAGTTCTTC
>-|TRBV6-5|-|TRBJ2-3
CASSYNLATSTDTQYF
TGTGCCAGCAGTTACAACCTAGCGACTAGCACAGATACGCAGTATTTT
>TRBD2|TRBV11-1|-|TRBJ2-3
CASRGLRLADTQYF
TGTGCCAGCAGGGGACTAAGACTAGCGGATACGCAGTATTTT
>TRBD1|TRBV4-3|-|TRBJ1-2
CASSQARGMGGYTF
TGCGCCAGCAGCCAGGCCAGGGGGATGGGTGGCTACACCTTC
>-|TRBV6-5|once|TRBJ1-3
CASRDSPISGNTIYF
TGTGCCAGCAGGGACAGTCCCATCTCTGGAAACACCATATATTTT
>-|TRBV3-1/TRBV3-2|few|TRBJ1-6
CASSQVEGDSPLHF
TGTGCCAGCAGCCAAGTCGAGGGTGATTCACCCCTCCACTTT
>-|TRBV6-6|-|TRBJ2-7
CASSFGTLYYEQYF
TGTGCCAGCAGTTTCGGGACACTGTATTACGAGCAGTACTTC
>TRBD1|TRBV18|-|TRBJ1-2
CASSPRAGGAWDYGYTF
TGTGCCAGCTCACCAAGGGCAGGGGGCGCATGGGACTATGGCTACACCTTC
>-|TRBV5-5|-|TRBJ1-1
CASSFEGSTEAFF
TGTGCCAGCAGCTTCGAGGGTTCCACTGAAGCTTTCTTT